These 12 T cell receptor delta chains were sequenced from one sample in a study of γδ T cells in repeated Plasmodium falciparum infection. TCRdb processed the multiplex PCR reads again with the CATT caller. The sample includes over 90,000 delta-chain clones, 0.85% to 1% of them seen just once. Gammadelta T cells were flow-sorted from PBMC into Vgamma9/Vdelta2+ and Vdelta2-negative populations for bulk analysis. Sequencing used gamma-delta T cells from blood. Source of these receptors: a pool of human donors (malaria-infected and uninfected, not separated).

A word on this clone: The translation of this DNA and the TCRdb protein of a much larger clone differ at residue 15, probably owing to a read error; the protein shown here is translated from the DNA. V usage is TRDV1 and J usage is TRDJ1; tentatively, D is TRDD3 (6 bases). The CDR3 spans 17 residues. Per germline, CDR1 TSWWSYY and CDR2 QGS. This CDR3 reads CALGELPSWGSPDKPIF. The DNA for the CDR3 is TGTGCTCTTGGGGAACTCCCGTCCTGGGGAAGTCCCGATAAACCCATCTTT.

With regard to this clone: TCRdb shows a much larger clone's protein in place of this DNA's translation, and the two differ at residue 13, likely through a read error; the protein shown is translated from the DNA. The chain is built from TRDV2 and TRDJ3; 12 nucleotides align to TRDD3. TCRdb offers no J gene call, so here the DNA was matched to germline to obtain one. The CDR3 length is 19 residues. Germline assignment: CDR1 GEAIGNYY and CDR2 EKD. The CDR3 loop reads CACDWVLGDTTWGTRQMFF. CDR3 in DNA: TGTGCCTGTGACTGGGTACTGGGGGATACCACCTGGGGCACCCGACAGATGTTTTTC.

Turning to this clone: TCRdb's protein, taken from a much larger clone, differs from this DNA's translation at residue 5, likely owing to a read error; the protein displayed comes from the DNA. Here the CDR3 reads CALGTLGLYTDKLIF. Here the CDR3 DNA reads TGTGCTCTCGGGACGCTGGGGTTGTACACCGATAAACTCATCTTT. The rearrangement links TRDV1 to TRDJ1; TRDD3 is a possible D gene (6 bases). Germline CDR1 reads TSWWSYY; CDR2 reads QGS. The CDR3 covers 15 residues. Trimming left V 9 bases short and J 0 bases short, with 17 bases between.

As for this clone: A read error is likely here: a far larger clone is one base away. Additional DNA sequences in this sample encode the identical CDR3. CDR3 in amino acids: CACGPSGTYSRTDKLIF. Written as DNA, the CDR3 is TGTGCCTGTGGCCCTAGTGGAACCTACTCCCGGACTGATAAACTCATCTTT. The chain links TRDV2 to TRDJ1, with D maybe TRDD2 (5 bases). Germline matching of the DNA provided the J gene here, since TCRdb leaves it blank. The V end was cut by 5 bases, the J end by 5 bases, with 26 bases between. CDR3 length: 17 amino acids. CDR1 GEAIGNYY and CDR2 EKD come from the germline V gene.

Regarding this clone: This likely reflects a read error, since a far larger clone is one base away. Different DNA sequences within this sample yield the same CDR3. CDR3 coding DNA: TGTGCTCTATTCCTATTGAACACCGATAAACTCATCTTC. It encodes CALFLLNTDKLIF. The chain employs TRDV1 and TRDJ1, with D possibly being TRDD2 (6 bases). The CDR3 is made up of 13 amino acids. The germline gives CDR1 TSWWSYY, CDR2 QGS.

This clone was picked up a small number of times. The mismatch at residue 6 between this DNA's translation and the TCRdb protein of a much larger clone likely reflects a read error; the protein shown is translated from the DNA. The chain links TRDV2 to TRDJ1, with 11 positions matching TRDD3. The J gene comes from matching the DNA to germline here; TCRdb lacks it. The CDR3 extends over 15 amino acids. Per the germline V gene, CDR1 is GEAIGNYY and CDR2 is EKD. V was clipped by 1 base and J by 7 bases; unmatched bases: 7. The CDR3 bases are TGTGCCTGTGACACGACTAACCTGGGGGATACTAAACTCATCTTT. Amino acid sequence: CACDTTNLGDTKLIF.

In its sample, this clone was seen a few times. Since a far larger clone is one base different, this is likely a read error. The same CDR3 also results from other DNA sequences found in this sample. The chain couples TRDV2 to TRDJ1, with 12 bases matching TRDD3. Assignment of the J gene here rests on matching the DNA to germline, because TCRdb gives none. Germline lookup yields CDR1 GEAIGNYY and CDR2 EKD. This CDR3 spans 22 amino acids. The CDR3 DNA sequence: TGTGCCTGTGACTCCCTCCTACGGGCTTCTCTGGGGGATACGGATTACACCGACAAACTCATCTTT. Translation gives CACDSLLRASLGDTDYTDKLIF.

A remark on this clone: This DNA's translation differs at residue 4 from TCRdb's protein, which comes from a much larger clone; a read error is likely, and the protein shown is translated from the DNA. The J gene is TRDJ1, the V gene TRDV2; 10 bases fit TRDD3. The J gene is not listed in TCRdb, so it was assigned here from a DNA match to germline. CDR1 and CDR2 (germline): GEAIGNYY, EKD. CDR3 length equals 22 residues. CDR3 amino acids: CACGTVRGDTHRRPSYTDKLIF. The CDR3 DNA reads as TGTGCCTGTGGCACCGTTCGGGGGGATACGCACCGGAGGCCTTCGTACACCGATAAACTCATCTTT.

V and J are TRDV2 and TRDJ1, with D perhaps matching TRDD3 (5 bases). Here the J gene came from matching the DNA to germline, since TCRdb omits it. Germline lookup yields CDR1 GEAIGNYY and CDR2 EKD. V lost 0 bases and J lost 5, with 18 bases in between. The CDR3 sequence is 16 residues long. This CDR3 reads CACDTVQVGTRDKLIF. The CDR3 region has the DNA TGTGCCTGTGACACCGTACAAGTGGGGACCAGGGATAAACTCATCTTT.

This clone was observed many times. The TCRdb protein, from a much larger clone, departs from this DNA's translation at residue 15, likely by read error; the protein shown derives from the DNA. The chain recombines TRDV2 with TRDJ1; 13 bases line up with TRDD3. No J gene is reported in TCRdb; it was inferred here by comparing the DNA with germline. The junction had 15 bases not matched to a gene; V was cut back by 0 bases and J by 3 bases. CDR1 GEAIGNYY and CDR2 EKD come from the germline V gene. The CDR3 is 20 amino acids. The CDR3 is CACDTLVLGDTRKDADKLIF. DNA for the CDR3: TGTGCCTGTGACACCCTGGTACTGGGGGATACGCGGAAGGACGCCGATAAACTCATCTTT.

This clone was found a few times. The protein in TCRdb stems from a much larger clone and differs at residue 15 from this DNA's translation, likely a read error; here the protein is translated from the DNA. The chain carries TRDV2 and TRDJ1, with D perhaps TRDD3 (6 bases). No J gene is reported in TCRdb; it was inferred here by comparing the DNA with germline. The germline V and J ends were trimmed by 0 bases and 4 bases, with 29 bases remaining between them. This CDR3 has 20 amino acids. The germline gives CDR1 GEAIGNYY, CDR2 EKD. This CDR3 reads CACDTNLQGCQGDRIDKLIF. The DNA for the CDR3 is TGTGCCTGTGACACCAACCTACAAGGATGCCAAGGGGATCGGATCGATAAACTCATCTTT.

To note about this clone: The likely explanation is a read error, given a far larger clone one base away. Other DNA sequences within the sample encode an identical CDR3. J is TRDJ1 and V is TRDV1, with a possible D match to TRDD3 (5 bases). The CDR3 runs 19 residues. Germline-derived CDR1 and CDR2 are TSWWSYY and QGS. The V and J ends lost 1 base and 3 bases respectively, with 24 bases between them. The CDR3 region is CALGEPTILGDLPSDKLIF. CDR3 in DNA: TGTGCTCTTGGGGAACCCACTATTCTGGGAGATCTACCTTCCGATAAACTCATCTTT.